This T cell receptor (beta chain) stems from a study of blood T cells in healthy people across ages. The V gene end was trimmed by 5 bases and the J gene end by 7 bases; junction bases not matched to a gene: 14. From germline, CDR1 is SGHRS and CDR2 YFSETQ. The CDR3 sequence is 17 residues long. This clonotype was counted between two and nine times. Its antigen is as yet unknown. Findings and caveats of the study: Per million T cells, TCR beta diversity dropped roughly linearly as age increased. Both naive CD4+ cell counts and diversity were greater in long-lived donors than in aged donors.

A second about 6 to 12 cycle PCR used barcoded and J-beta primers. TCRdb reanalysed the 5' RACE reads using MiXCR and keeps one entry per CDR3 protein. The sample holds about 670,000 distinct CDR3 sequences; more than 45% are singletons and the top ten take roughly 14%. Those donating, healthy Caucasian individuals from Russia, were aged roughly 6 to 100. Per sample, a minimum of 6.5 million PBMCs were isolated. The receptor's source is a woman older than 75 in good health. The V gene is TRBV5-1, the J gene TRBJ2-7; TRBD2 aligns across 14 bases. Source material: blood. The CDR3 loop is CASRPTSGRAAYNEQYF. The CDR3 DNA sequence: TGCGCCAGCAGACCGACTAGCGGGAGGGCCGCCTACAATGAGCAGTACTTC.